Each of the 28 T cell receptor beta chains below was sequenced from the same sample in a study of blood T cells in healthy people across ages (dated by TCRdb to between 2015 and 2017). Library generation was performed with 5' RACE. Sequencing instrument: Illumina HiSeq 2500. A second roughly 6 to 11 cycle PCR used a sample-barcoded 5' primer and a J-beta primer mix. TCRdb reran the public reads through fastp at Q25 and MiXCR, keeping productive beta chains. Each entry merges the rows of one CDR3 protein and shows their most common DNA and genes. The sample has approximately 1.5 million distinct CDR3 sequences on record, around 35% of them singletons. In total, the top ten clones hold 10% to 12% of the sample. Sequenced: blood. These receptors all stem from a woman aged 30 to 39 in good health.

The table lists this clonotype with a few counts. The chain is built from TRBV7-2 and TRBJ1-4, with TRBD1 matching over 10 bases. Germline V gene data show CDR1 as SGHTA and CDR2 as FQGNSA. CDR3 size: 18 residues. Trimming cost V 4 bases and J 4 bases; bases outside gene matches: 12. The CDR3 protein is CASSSQGQGLSINEKLFF. DNA of the CDR3: TGTGCCAGCAGCTCCCAGGGACAGGGGCTAAGCATTAATGAAAAACTGTTTTTT.

CDR3 DNA sequence: TGTGCCAGCAGCTTAGGGCCCGCGGCTTTCTTT. Its protein is CASSLGPAAFF. The chain employs TRBV7-2 and TRBJ1-1, with D hard to call. Looked up from germline, CDR1 is SGHTA and CDR2 is FQGNSA. The V end lost 1 base, the J end lost 11 bases, and 8 bases lay between the germline ends. CDR3 length: 11 amino acids.

There are many counts of this clonotype. V usage is TRBV27 and J usage is TRBJ2-7; maybe TRBD2 (6 bases). Trimming cost V 6 bases and J 1 base, with 13 bases left between them. The CDR3 extends over 14 amino acids. The germline CDR1 and CDR2 sequences are MNHEY and SMNVEV (reference sequence). This CDR3 reads CASSETSISYEQYF. CDR3 nucleotide sequence: TGTGCCAGCAGCGAGACTAGTATTTCCTACGAGCAGTACTTC.

This clonotype was recorded only once. The junction departs from germline at one end; a sequencing error may be responsible. The chain is built from TRBV12-3 or TRBV12-4 and TRBJ2-5; no firm D call. The length of the CDR3 is 18 residues. For the CDR3, the DNA is TGTGCCGGCAGTAAAGGGAATCGTGGGATAGAGCAACAAGAGACCCAGTACTTC. Its protein product is CAGSKGNRGIEQQETQYF.

Worth noting for this clonotype: This sequence may be a read error, since a much larger clone differs from it by one base. The chain uses TRBV7-4 and TRBJ2-7, with 7 bases lining up with TRBD2. The germline CDR1 and CDR2 sequences are SGHVT and SQSDAQ. The CDR3 extends over 18 amino acids. With V trimmed by 3 bases and J by 3 bases, 17 bases remained unmatched. Written as DNA, the CDR3 is TGTGCCAGCAGCTTCTGCTGGGCAGGGAGGGTCCCCCTCTACGAGCAGTACTTC. Residues: CASSFCWAGRVPLYEQYF.

This clonotype appeared a few times. This chain uses TRBV7-3 with TRBJ2-7; 10 bases align to TRBD2. CDR1 SGHTA and CDR2 FQGTGA come from the germline V gene. This CDR3 region has 15 residues. Trimming took 2 bases from V and 4 from J; bases not matched to a gene: 5. The CDR3: CASSLRLAGDYEQYF. The DNA for the CDR3 is TGTGCCAGCAGCTTACGGCTAGCGGGGGATTACGAGCAGTACTTC.

V gene TRBV7-9 combines with J gene TRBJ2-5; 9 bases fit TRBD1. The J call may be wrong; the DNA end is better matched by TRBJ2-7. CDR1 SEHNR and CDR2 FQNEAQ come from the germline V gene (reference sequence). The CDR3 has 16 amino acids. CDR3 loop: CASSFYPGQGPSEQYF. DNA for the CDR3: TGTGCCAGCAGCTTTTATCCGGGACAGGGACCAAGCGAGCAGTACTTC.

This clonotype was recorded a few times. The rearrangement joins TRBV5-1 to TRBJ2-4, with D hard to call. The CDR3 loop spans 14 amino acids. Trimming took 7 bases from V and 3 from J, leaving 14 bases between them. Germline CDR1 is SGHRS and CDR2 is YFSETQ. CDR3 sequence: CASRDTSNKNIQYF. The CDR3 DNA reads TGCGCCAGCCGAGACACTTCTAACAAAAACATTCAGTACTTC.

CDR3 protein: CASGRGGGSEQYF. CDR3 bases: TGTGCCAGCGGGCGGGGTGGGGGTTCCGAGCAGTACTTC. The chain carries TRBV27 and TRBJ2-7; tentatively, D is TRBD2 (6 bases). V was shortened by 8 bases and J by 6 bases, with 17 bases between the two germline ends. Germline V gene data show CDR1 as MNHEY and CDR2 as SMNVEV (reference sequence). The CDR3 is 13 residues long.

The CDR3, as DNA: TGCGCCAGCAGCCAAGATACCGGAGCGGGAGTTTCGAACACCGGGGAGCTGTTTTTT. This codes for CASSQDTGAGVSNTGELFF. The rearrangement links TRBV4-1 to TRBJ2-2, with 8 bases that match TRBD2. The CDR3 is 19 amino acids. With V trimmed by 0 bases and J by 0 bases, 9 bases remained unmatched. In germline, CDR1 is MGHRA, CDR2 YSYEKL.

This clonotype has just a few counts. This rearrangement joins TRBV28 to TRBJ1-5; D not resolved. Trimming took off 5 bases at V and 7 bases at J, with 12 bases between the two ends. This CDR3 has 13 amino acids. Germline V lookup: CDR1 MDHEN, CDR2 SYDVKM. The CDR3 region has the DNA TGTGCCAGCAGTCCGAACCCACGGCAGCCCCAGCATTTT. Encoded protein: CASSPNPRQPQHF.

J is TRBJ2-1 and V is TRBV11-2; D unresolved. The V gene's germline CDR1 is SGHAT and CDR2 FQNNGV. Trimming pared 1 base from V and 9 bases from J, leaving 10 bases between. The CDR3 spans 13 residues. The CDR3 sequence is CASSLVSAGEQFF. CDR3 coding DNA: TGTGCCAGCAGCTTAGTCTCGGCCGGTGAGCAGTTCTTC.

Many counts were recorded for this clonotype. The chain has TRBV20-1 and TRBJ1-2; D not certain. The CDR3 spans 14 residues. Germline CDR1 is DFQATT and CDR2 is SNEGSKA (reference sequence). Trimming removed 5 bases at V and 6 bases at J, with 19 bases between. In DNA, the CDR3 is TGCAGTGCTCTAAGCGGGGTCTCGGAGGATGGCTACACCTTC. Protein: CSALSGVSEDGYTF.

DNA of the CDR3: TGTGCCAGCAGTACCCTCCCCTCTAGGGGCAATGAGCAGTTCTTC. It yields the protein CASSTLPSRGNEQFF. The rearrangement links TRBV6-5 to TRBJ2-1; D possibly corresponds to TRBD1 (5 bases). The CDR3 covers 15 residues. The V and J ends lost 5 bases and 6 bases respectively, with 17 bases between them. Germline CDR1 is MNHEY and CDR2 is SVGAGI.

The V and J genes are TRBV5-1 and TRBJ1-2, with no clear D. CDR3 length: 15 residues. Trimming cost V 0 bases and J 4 bases, with 13 bases left between them. CDR1 SGHRS and CDR2 YFSETQ come from the germline V gene. The CDR3 DNA reads as TGCGCCAGCAGCTTGGATGGAAGTATGAGCTATGGCTACACCTTC. Amino acid sequence: CASSLDGSMSYGYTF.

CDR3 in DNA: TGTGCCAGCAGCCCCCAGGGCTACAGCTCCTACAATGAGCAGTTCTTC. It translates to CASSPQGYSSYNEQFF. The rearrangement uses TRBV11-2 and TRBJ2-1; possible D gene TRBD1, 5 bases. Germline V gives CDR1 SGHAT, CDR2 FQNNGV. V shed 5 bases and J shed 0 bases, with 14 bases lying between them. The CDR3 covers 16 residues.

V and J are TRBV5-1 and TRBJ2-7; D may be TRBD2 (5 bases). Trimming took off 3 bases at V and 6 bases at J, with 19 bases between the two ends. CDR1 and CDR2 from the germline V gene are SGHRS and YFSETQ. The CDR3 has 15 amino acids. The CDR3 here is CASSWNGNSHSEQYF. The CDR3 DNA reads as TGCGCCAGCAGCTGGAACGGGAATTCCCACTCCGAGCAGTACTTC.

The rearrangement uses TRBV5-1 and TRBJ1-6; 7 positions agree with TRBD1. The germline V gene has CDR1 SGHRS and CDR2 YFSETQ. Trimming took 7 bases from V and 7 from J; bases not matched to a gene: 11. This CDR3 has 15 residues. The CDR3 protein is CASATDRAVNSPLHF. The DNA for the CDR3 is TGCGCCAGCGCCACTGACAGGGCGGTAAATTCACCCCTCCACTTT.

This clonotype was counted ten times or more. The gene calls are TRBV7-2 and TRBJ2-3, with TRBD2 identical over 10 bases. The CDR3 contains 14 residues. Trimming took 4 bases from V and 7 from J; bases not matched to a gene: 5. Germline lookup yields CDR1 SGHTA and CDR2 FQGNSA. In DNA form, the CDR3 reads TGTGCCAGCAGCTCCGGACTAGCGGAGAATACGCAGTATTTT. Translation: CASSSGLAENTQYF.

This chain joins TRBV10-3 and TRBJ2-1, with 11 bases that match TRBD1. From germline, CDR1 is ENHRY and CDR2 SYGVKD. The CDR3 length is 15 residues. The V segment lost 6 bases and the J segment 7 bases; nucleotides outside the gene matches: 8. In nucleotides, the CDR3 is TGTGCCATCAGCAAGTCCCGGGACAGGGGGAATGAGCAGTTCTTC. Encoded protein: CAISKSRDRGNEQFF.

In this sample, this clonotype turned up many times. The J gene is TRBJ2-7, the V gene TRBV20-1; D is ambiguous. The V and J ends lost 3 bases and 2 bases respectively, with 5 bases between them. The germline gives CDR1 DFQATT, CDR2 SNEGSKA (reference sequence). This CDR3 comprises 11 residues. This chain's CDR3 is CSASGTYEQYF. CDR3 nucleotide sequence: TGCAGTGCTAGTGGCACCTACGAGCAGTACTTC.

A few counts support this clonotype. The V and J genes are TRBV28 and TRBJ1-6; D unclear. This CDR3 spans 12 amino acids. Looked up from germline, CDR1 is MDHEN and CDR2 is SYDVKM. Trimming left V 8 bases short and J 8 bases short, with 10 bases between. CDR3 in DNA: TGTGCCAGCGGAGTTGACGATTCACCCCTCCACTTT. Translated: CASGVDDSPLHF.

This clonotype has just a few counts. The rearrangement joins TRBV6-2 or TRBV6-3 to TRBJ2-4; weak D call: TRBD2 (5 bases). CDR1 and CDR2 from the germline V gene are MNHEY and SVGEGT. This CDR3 has 14 amino acids. V dropped 3 bases and J dropped 8 bases, with 14 bases sitting between them. The CDR3 DNA is TGTGCCAGCAGTTATCTCGGGAAGCTAGACATTCAGTACTTC. Amino acid sequence: CASSYLGKLDIQYF.

V and J are TRBV20-1 and TRBJ2-7; D may be TRBD1 (5 bases). The CDR3 covers 15 residues. Trimming removed 1 base at V and 1 base at J, with 14 bases between. Germline V CDR1 and CDR2: DFQATT, SNEGSKA (reference sequence). CDR3 nucleotide sequence: TGCAGTGCTAGAGTCCCCAGGGATCTTTCCTACGAGCAGTACTTC. Translation: CSARVPRDLSYEQYF.

This chain links TRBV11-2 with TRBJ2-5; weak D call: TRBD1 (5 bases). V was trimmed by 1 base and J by 5 bases, leaving 14 bases between them. Germline CDR1 reads SGHAT; CDR2 reads FQNNGV. This CDR3 has 15 residues. CDR3 in amino acids: CASSLAAGPLETQYF. The CDR3 DNA reads as TGTGCCAGCAGCTTAGCCGCAGGGCCCCTGGAGACCCAGTACTTC.

This clonotype has a single count. In DNA form, the CDR3 reads TGTGCCAGCAGCTCCCAACACCGGCTCCCCCTCCACTTT. This sequence encodes CASSSQHRLPLHF. V gene TRBV11-2 combines with J gene TRBJ1-6; D gene uncertain. From germline, CDR1 is SGHAT and CDR2 FQNNGV. The CDR3 has 13 residues. V dropped 4 bases and J dropped 13 bases, with 14 bases sitting between them.

The CDR3 DNA reads as TGTGCCAGCAGTTTAAAGGGGCTAGCGGGGGCCGCCTACGAGCAGTACTTC. Protein product: CASSLKGLAGAAYEQYF. The gene calls are TRBV27 and TRBJ2-7; TRBD2 aligns across 10 bases. This CDR3 contains 17 residues. Germline CDR1 reads MNHEY; CDR2 reads SMNVEV (reference sequence). After removal of 2 bases from V and 2 bases from J, the junction contained 9 bases not matched to a gene.

This clonotype came up a few times. The CDR3 region has the DNA TGCAGTGCTCTAAGCGACAGTAACTATGGCTACACCTTC. This gives the protein CSALSDSNYGYTF. The chain combines TRBV20-1 with TRBJ1-2, with D possibly TRBD1 on 5 matching bases. This CDR3 region has 13 residues. Germline-derived CDR1 and CDR2 are DFQATT and SNEGSKA (reference sequence). Trimming cost V 5 bases and J 1 base, with 11 bases left between them.